The present T cell receptor beta chain was sequenced within a study of radiation and T cells in renal cell carcinoma. The study's findings and limits: Top tumor clonotypes rose in blood 2 weeks post-radiation, then contracted. No pretreatment tumor biopsies were available for baseline clonotypes.

The V and J ends lost 3 bases and 3 bases respectively, with 15 bases between them. Germline CDR1 is SGHRS and CDR2 is YFSETQ. The CDR3 sequence is 15 residues long. Only in-frame clones appear in the TCRdb table, and some are missing; sequencing was by immunoSEQ multiplex PCR. Among 50,000 to 70,000 clones listed, about 80% were seen once. As concerns this clone: Its antigen remains unidentified.

Time point indicated: blood 4 weeks post-SBRT, at nephrectomy. The treatment: 15 Gy SBRT to primary tumor, nephrectomy 4 weeks later. Clear cell pathology was present in this patient's renal cell carcinoma. The V call is TRBV5-1, the J call TRBJ2-5, with TRBD2 as a possible D gene (5 bases). The TCR sequence derives from a man between 60 and 70 years old with renal cell carcinoma. The starting material was blood, obtained from a patient whose treatment included radiotherapy and nephrectomy. CDR3 DNA sequence: TGCGCCAGCAGCTCTAGCCTTTGGGGAGAAGAGACCCAGTACTTC. Its translation is CASSSSLWGEETQYF.